Here is one T cell receptor (beta chain) with its context. This clone is deemed medium-sized (0.01 to 0.1%). There is no known antigen for this receptor. No base qualities exist here, and no much larger clone lies one base off it. These data come from a study of shared clonotypes between healthy human individuals (dated by TCRdb to about 2020). Broadly, across the study: Two women and a few men aged 18 to 49 years were included in the cohort. For each donor, CD4 naive and CD4 memory were each run on three plates, CD8 naive on two plates, and CD8 memory on one plate. To estimate repertoire size and how much clonotype sharing occurs between individuals, the study deeply sequenced the blood TCR repertoires of about five healthy adults. To increase sequencing depth and limit assay-specific biases, TCR repertoire library preparation and sequencing were carried out by different laboratories using diverse techniques. Each donor's leukapheresis produced roughly between roughly 0.94 and 9.5 billion PBMCs. Beyond this particular receptor, the publication reports: Compared with non-shared clonotypes, clonotypes shared by all four sorted-subset donors had higher generation probabilities. Sampling was restricted to blood, and TCR repertoires in tissues likely differ from the TCR repertoires found in blood. Even with the large sequencing depth, rarefaction of the sorted-subset datasets indicated that sequencing was incomplete. Naive subsets generally had larger estimated clonotype richness than memory subsets. Across four donors, roughly 5% of naive CD4, 3.5% of naive CD8, about 2% of memory CD4, and approximately 0.4% of memory CD8 clonotypes were shared. Pairwise subsampling indicated that sequencing depth was expected to affect the degree of clonotype sharing among donors. Because the study included a small number of donors, the genetic and exposure-history diversity represented was limited.

Healthy HIV-negative adults with no recently reported acute infections or vaccinations were included as donors. Only Caucasian adults living in Nashville, Tennessee, USA were represented among the donors. Magnetic negative selection was used to enrich CD4+ T cells, after which naive cells were positively selected on CD45RA and the negative fraction became the memory subset. Blood was obtained by leukapheresis, after which PBMCs were separated by Ficoll-Histopaque density gradient centrifugation and cryopreserved in liquid nitrogen vapor phase. Purity and quantity of every magnetically sorted T cell population were checked by analytical flow cytometry. Each sorted fraction had its genomic DNA isolated and then quantified by UV absorbance on a Nanodrop 2000c. Using the deep immunoSEQ assay, multiplex PCR amplified TCR CDR3 regions from genomic DNA. Genomic DNA extracted from each cell subset was distributed evenly over all wells of several immunoSEQ 96-well plates, and each plate served as one replicate. For sorted subsets, about 200 ng genomic DNA, equal to 25,000 to 35,000 T cell genomes, was loaded into each replicate PCR. Purified libraries were quantified with a Qubit 3.0 fluorometer, sized on a Bioanalyzer 2100, and re-quantified with the KAPA Library Quantification kit. Every immunoSEQ 96-well plate was sequenced on a separate single-read 150-cycle Illumina NextSeq 550 flow cell. Per the original workflow: The immunoSEQ output contained only junctional sequences without quality scores, so filtering could not match that applied to full-length reads. Sequences were annotated with PyIR, a Python wrapper for IgBLAST v1.9, and V/J genes and CDR3 were assigned using IMGT germline references. Reads were removed for weak V/J assignments (E-value above 1e-6), missing CDR3, stop codons, out-of-frame junctions, or ambiguous translated residues. V3J clonotypes were defined as sequences sharing the same inferred V gene, J gene, and CDR3 amino acid sequence. The percentage overlap between two repertoires was calculated by dividing the number of shared unique clonotypes by the size of the smaller repertoire. Three approaches were used to assess repertoire richness: RTK rarefaction, the Chao1 estimator, and Recon v2.1 estimates of unobserved clonotypes. Generation probabilities for all TCRbeta clonotypes obtained by the gDNA method from a few donors were computed using OLGA. What TCRdb holds here is the immuneACCESS table cut down to in-frame rearrangements. Part of the clones is not present; checked against another copy, under half of the missing clones reflect an unresolved V gene, and the others are unexplained. That table is the source of V, J and clone size, and D and trimming were worked out from the DNA. A total of under 850,000 clones appear in this sample, roughly 72% of them only once. Around 1.8% of the sample is held by the ten biggest clonotypes.

Trimming leaves V shorter by 2 bases and J shorter by 4 bases, with the junction holding 3 bases beyond the gene matches. CDR1 and CDR2 (LNHNV, YYDKDF) derive from the germline V gene (reference sequence). The CDR3 sequence holds 14 residues, the cysteine and phenylalanine included. Left in the record is the CDR3 DNA by itself, 42 bases read in frame from the first base. The TCR was taken from a woman under 40 in good health. This receptor chain uses TRBV15 and TRBJ1-2, and TRBD1 aligns with 8 junction nucleotides. Sequenced material: memory CD4+ T cells sorted from blood. Reading the label with the study, this specimen's cell subset or site is: CD45RA-negative fraction. At the DNA level, the sequence is TGTGCCACCAGCAGACGGGACAGGCTCTATGGCTACACCTTC. This translates into CATSRRDRLYGYTF. With all but the CDR3 taken from the reference TRBV15 and TRBJ1-2 genes, the full variable domain is: DAMVIQNPRYQVTQFGKPVTLSCSQTLNHNVMYWYQQKSSQAPKLLFHYYDKDFNNEADTPDNFQSRRPNTSFCFLDIRSPGLGDTAMYLCATSRRDRLYGYTFGSGTRLTVV.